This TCR beta chain was obtained from a study of T cells expressing NK-cell markers. Background on the study: Of eight sequenced donors, seven were HCMV-seropositive and one HCMV-seronegative. Study-wide results and limits: About six of the donors carried dominant NKG2C+ clonotypes that took up roughly 1.0-8% of their CD8+ T cells.

Notes on this clonotype: Its matching antigen is unknown.

Following a re-call of the 5' RACE reads, TCRdb has one entry per CDR3 protein and lacks DNA. This specimen shows 300,000 to 450,000 distinct CDR3 sequences; the ten leading clones hold 5.2%. Germline V gives CDR1 SGHTA, CDR2 FQGTGA. The CDR3 has 15 residues. The TCR originated in a man between 18 and 69 years old in good health. This sequence joins TRBV7-3 and TRBJ2-7; TCRdb's D call of TRBD2 is untestable without DNA. The specimen was blood T cells: a sorted CD56 or NKG2C T cell subset, CD4+ or CD8+ T cells, or bulk PBMC T cells (not recorded which). CDR3: CASSPASGGIYEQYF.